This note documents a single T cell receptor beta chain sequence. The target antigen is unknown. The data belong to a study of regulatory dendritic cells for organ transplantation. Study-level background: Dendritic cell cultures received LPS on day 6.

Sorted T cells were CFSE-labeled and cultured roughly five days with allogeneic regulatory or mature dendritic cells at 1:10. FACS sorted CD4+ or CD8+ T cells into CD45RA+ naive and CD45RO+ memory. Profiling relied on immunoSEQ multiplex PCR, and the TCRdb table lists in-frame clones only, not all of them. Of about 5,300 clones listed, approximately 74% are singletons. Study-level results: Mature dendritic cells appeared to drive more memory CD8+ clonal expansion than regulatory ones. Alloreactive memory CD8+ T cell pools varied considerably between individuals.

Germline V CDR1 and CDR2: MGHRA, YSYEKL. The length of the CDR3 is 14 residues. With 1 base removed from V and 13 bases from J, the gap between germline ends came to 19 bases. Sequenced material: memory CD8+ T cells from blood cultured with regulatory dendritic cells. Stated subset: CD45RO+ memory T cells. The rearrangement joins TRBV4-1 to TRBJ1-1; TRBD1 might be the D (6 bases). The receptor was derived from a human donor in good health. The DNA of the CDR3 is TGCGCCAGCAGCCAAGTTTTCAGGGGCGAGGGGGATTTCTTT. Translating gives CASSQVFRGEGDFF.